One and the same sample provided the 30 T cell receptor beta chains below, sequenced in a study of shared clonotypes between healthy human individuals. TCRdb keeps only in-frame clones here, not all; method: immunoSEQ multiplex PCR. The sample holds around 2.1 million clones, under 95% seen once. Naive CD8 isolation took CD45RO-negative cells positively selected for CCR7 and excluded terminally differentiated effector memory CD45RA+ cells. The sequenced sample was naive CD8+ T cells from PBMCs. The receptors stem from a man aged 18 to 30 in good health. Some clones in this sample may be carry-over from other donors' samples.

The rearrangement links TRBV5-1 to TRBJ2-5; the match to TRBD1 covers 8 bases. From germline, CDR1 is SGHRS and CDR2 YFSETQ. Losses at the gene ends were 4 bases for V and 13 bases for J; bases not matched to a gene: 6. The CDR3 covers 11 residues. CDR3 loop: CASSGGQARYF. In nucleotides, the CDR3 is TGCGCCAGCAGCGGGGGACAGGCGCGGTACTTC.

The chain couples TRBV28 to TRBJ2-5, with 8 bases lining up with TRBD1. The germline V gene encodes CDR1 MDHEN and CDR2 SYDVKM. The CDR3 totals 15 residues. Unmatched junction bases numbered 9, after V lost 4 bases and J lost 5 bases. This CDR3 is CASSSLDRAPETQYF. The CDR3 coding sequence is TGTGCCAGCAGTTCTCTGGACAGGGCCCCCGAGACCCAGTACTTC.

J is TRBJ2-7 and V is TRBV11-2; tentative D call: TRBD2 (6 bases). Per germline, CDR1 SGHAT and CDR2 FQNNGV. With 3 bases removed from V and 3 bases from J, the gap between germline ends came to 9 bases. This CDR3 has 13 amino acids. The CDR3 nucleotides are TGTGCCAGCAGCTTCACGGGGGACTACGAGCAGTACTTC. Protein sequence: CASSFTGDYEQYF.

CDR3 DNA: TGTGCCAGCAGCTCCCCTACTAGCGGAGGACTCCAAGAGACCCAGTACTTC. This gives the protein CASSSPTSGGLQETQYF. The V and J genes are TRBV7-9 and TRBJ2-5; TRBD2 matches 8 bases. This CDR3 is built from 17 residues. The V segment lost 4 bases and the J segment 1 base; nucleotides outside the gene matches: 11. Germline CDR1 is SEHNR and CDR2 is FQNEAQ (reference sequence).

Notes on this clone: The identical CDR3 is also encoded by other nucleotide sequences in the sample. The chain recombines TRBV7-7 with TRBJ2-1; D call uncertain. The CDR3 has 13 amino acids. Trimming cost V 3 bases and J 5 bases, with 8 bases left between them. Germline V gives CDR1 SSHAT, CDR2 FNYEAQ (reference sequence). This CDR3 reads CASSFGPDNEQFF. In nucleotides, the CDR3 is TGTGCCAGCAGCTTCGGACCGGACAATGAGCAGTTCTTC.

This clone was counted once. This CDR3 reads CASSSRDSEQETQYF. The DNA for the CDR3 is TGTGCCAGCAGCTCCCGGGACTCGGAGCAAGAGACCCAGTACTTC. This chain connects TRBV11-3 to TRBJ2-5, with a weak D call TRBD2 (6 bases). V was shortened by 4 bases and J by 2 bases, with 14 bases between the two germline ends. This CDR3 region has 15 residues. Germline V lookup: CDR1 SGHNT, CDR2 YENEEA.

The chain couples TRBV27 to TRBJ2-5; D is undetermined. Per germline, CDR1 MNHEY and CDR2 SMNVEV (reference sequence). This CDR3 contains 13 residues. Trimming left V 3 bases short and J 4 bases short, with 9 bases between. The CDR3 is CASSLRWRETQYF. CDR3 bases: TGTGCCAGCAGTTTGAGGTGGAGAGAGACCCAGTACTTC.

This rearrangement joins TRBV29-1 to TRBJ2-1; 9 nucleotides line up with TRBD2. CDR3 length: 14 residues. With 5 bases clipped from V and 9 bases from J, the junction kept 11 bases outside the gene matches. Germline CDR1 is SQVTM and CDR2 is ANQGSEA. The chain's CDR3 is CSVQREARSSEQFF. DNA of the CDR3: TGCAGCGTTCAGCGGGAGGCCCGTTCGTCTGAGCAGTTCTTC.

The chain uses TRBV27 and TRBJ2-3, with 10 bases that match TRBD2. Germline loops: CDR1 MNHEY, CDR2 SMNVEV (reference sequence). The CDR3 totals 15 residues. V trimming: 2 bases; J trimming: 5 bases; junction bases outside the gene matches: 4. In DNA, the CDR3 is TGTGCCAGCAGTTTAATGGGACTAGCGATAGATACGCAGTATTTT. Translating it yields CASSLMGLAIDTQYF.

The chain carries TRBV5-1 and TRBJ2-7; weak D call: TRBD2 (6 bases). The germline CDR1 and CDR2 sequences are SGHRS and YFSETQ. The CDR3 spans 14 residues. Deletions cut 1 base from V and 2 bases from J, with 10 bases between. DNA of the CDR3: TGCGCCAGCAGCTTGATAGCGGAGGCCTACGAGCAGTACTTC. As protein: CASSLIAEAYEQYF.

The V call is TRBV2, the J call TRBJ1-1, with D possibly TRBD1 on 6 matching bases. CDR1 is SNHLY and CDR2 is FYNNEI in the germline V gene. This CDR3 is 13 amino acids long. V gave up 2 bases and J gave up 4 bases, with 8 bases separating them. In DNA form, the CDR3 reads TGTGCCAGCAGTGAACTGGGGGCCACTGAAGCTTTCTTT. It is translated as CASSELGATEAFF.

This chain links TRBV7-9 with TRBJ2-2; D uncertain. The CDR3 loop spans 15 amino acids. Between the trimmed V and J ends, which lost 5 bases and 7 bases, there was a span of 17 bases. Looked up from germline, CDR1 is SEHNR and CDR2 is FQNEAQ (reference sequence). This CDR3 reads CASSPPGRPIGELFF. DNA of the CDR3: TGTGCCAGCAGCCCACCGGGCCGCCCGATCGGGGAGCTGTTTTTT.

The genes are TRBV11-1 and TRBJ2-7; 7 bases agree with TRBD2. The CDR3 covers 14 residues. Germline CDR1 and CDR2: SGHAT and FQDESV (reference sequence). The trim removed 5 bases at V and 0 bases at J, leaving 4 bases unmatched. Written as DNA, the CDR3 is TGTGCCAGCAGCCTAAGCGGGACCTCCTACGAGCAGTACTTC. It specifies CASSLSGTSYEQYF. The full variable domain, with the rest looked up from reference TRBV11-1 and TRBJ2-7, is EAEVAQSPRYKITEKSQAVAFWCDPISGHATLYWYRQILGQGPELLVQFQDESVVDDSQLPKDRFSAERLKGVDSTLKIQPAELGDSAMYLCASSLSGTSYEQYFGPGTRLTVT.

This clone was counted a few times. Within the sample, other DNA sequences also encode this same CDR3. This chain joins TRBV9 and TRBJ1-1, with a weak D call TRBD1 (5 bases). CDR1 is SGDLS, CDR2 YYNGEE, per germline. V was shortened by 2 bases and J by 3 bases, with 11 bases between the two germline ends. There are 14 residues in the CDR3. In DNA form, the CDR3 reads TGTGCCAGCAGCGTCGTGGGAGGGGACACTGAAGCTTTCTTT. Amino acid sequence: CASSVVGGDTEAFF.

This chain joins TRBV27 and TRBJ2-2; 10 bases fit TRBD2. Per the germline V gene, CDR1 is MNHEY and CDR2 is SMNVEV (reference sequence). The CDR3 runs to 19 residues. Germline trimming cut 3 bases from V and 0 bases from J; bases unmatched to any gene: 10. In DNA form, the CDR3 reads TGTGCCAGCAGTTTTTACGGGACTAGCGCCAACGCGAACACCGGGGAGCTGTTTTTT. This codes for CASSFYGTSANANTGELFF.

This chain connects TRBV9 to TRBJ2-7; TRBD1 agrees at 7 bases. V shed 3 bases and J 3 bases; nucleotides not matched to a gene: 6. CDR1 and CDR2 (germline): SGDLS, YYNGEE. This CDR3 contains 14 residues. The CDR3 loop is CASSAGTAYYEQYF. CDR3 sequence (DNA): TGTGCCAGCAGCGCCGGGACAGCCTACTACGAGCAGTACTTC.

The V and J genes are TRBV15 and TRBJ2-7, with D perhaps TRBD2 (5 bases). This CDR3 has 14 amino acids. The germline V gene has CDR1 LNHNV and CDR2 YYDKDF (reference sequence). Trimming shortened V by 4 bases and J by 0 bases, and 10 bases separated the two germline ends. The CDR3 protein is CATSIRGHSYEQYF. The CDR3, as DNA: TGTGCCACCAGCATACGGGGTCACTCCTACGAGCAGTACTTC.

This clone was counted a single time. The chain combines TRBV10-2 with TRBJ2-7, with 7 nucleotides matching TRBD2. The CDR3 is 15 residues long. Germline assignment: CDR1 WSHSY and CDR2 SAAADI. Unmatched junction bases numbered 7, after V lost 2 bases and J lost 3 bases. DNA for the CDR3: TGCGCCAGCAGTGAGAGCGGGCTAGCGGACTACGAGCAGTACTTC. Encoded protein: CASSESGLADYEQYF.

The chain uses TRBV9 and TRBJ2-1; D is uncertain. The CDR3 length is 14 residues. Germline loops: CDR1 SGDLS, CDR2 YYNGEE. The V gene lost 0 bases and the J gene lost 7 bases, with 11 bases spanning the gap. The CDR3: CASSVVPDGNEQFF. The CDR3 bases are TGTGCCAGCAGCGTAGTTCCGGATGGGAATGAGCAGTTCTTC.

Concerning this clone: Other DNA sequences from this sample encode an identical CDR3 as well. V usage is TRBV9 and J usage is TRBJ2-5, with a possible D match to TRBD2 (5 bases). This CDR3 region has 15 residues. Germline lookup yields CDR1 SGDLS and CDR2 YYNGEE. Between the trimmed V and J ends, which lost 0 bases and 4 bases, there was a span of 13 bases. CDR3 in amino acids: CASSVAGLAGETQYF. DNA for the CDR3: TGTGCCAGCAGCGTAGCTGGGCTAGCAGGAGAGACCCAGTACTTC. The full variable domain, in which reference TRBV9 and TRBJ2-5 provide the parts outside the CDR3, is DSGVTQTPKHLITATGQRVTLRCSPRSGDLSVYWYQQSLDQGLQFLIQYYNGEERAKGNILERFSAQQFPDLHSELNLSSLELGDSALYFCASSVAGLAGETQYFGPGTRLLVL.

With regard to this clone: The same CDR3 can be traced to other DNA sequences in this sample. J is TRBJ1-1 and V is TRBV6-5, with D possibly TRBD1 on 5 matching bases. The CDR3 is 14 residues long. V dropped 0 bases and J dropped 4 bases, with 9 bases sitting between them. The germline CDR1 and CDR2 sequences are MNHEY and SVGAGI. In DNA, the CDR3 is TGTGCCAGCAGTTACTCAAGTGGGGGCACTGAAGCTTTCTTT. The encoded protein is CASSYSSGGTEAFF.

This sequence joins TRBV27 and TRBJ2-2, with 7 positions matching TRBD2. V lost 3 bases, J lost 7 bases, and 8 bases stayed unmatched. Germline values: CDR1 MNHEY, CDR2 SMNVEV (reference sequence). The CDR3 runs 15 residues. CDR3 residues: CASSFRGLVFGELFF. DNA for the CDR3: TGTGCCAGCAGTTTCCGTGGACTAGTGTTCGGGGAGCTGTTTTTT.

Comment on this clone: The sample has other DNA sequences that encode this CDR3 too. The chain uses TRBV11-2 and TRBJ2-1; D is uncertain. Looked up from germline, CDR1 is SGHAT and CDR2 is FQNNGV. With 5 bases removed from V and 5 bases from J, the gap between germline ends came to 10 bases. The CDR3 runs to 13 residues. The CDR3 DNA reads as TGTGCCAGCAGCCTCTTTGGCGACAATGAGCAGTTCTTC. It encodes CASSLFGDNEQFF.

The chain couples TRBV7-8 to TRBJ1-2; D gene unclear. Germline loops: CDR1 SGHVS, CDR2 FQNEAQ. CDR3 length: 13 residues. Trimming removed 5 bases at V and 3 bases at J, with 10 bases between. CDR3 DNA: TGTGCCAGCAGCGACCGGGCCCACTATGGCTACACCTTC. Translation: CASSDRAHYGYTF.

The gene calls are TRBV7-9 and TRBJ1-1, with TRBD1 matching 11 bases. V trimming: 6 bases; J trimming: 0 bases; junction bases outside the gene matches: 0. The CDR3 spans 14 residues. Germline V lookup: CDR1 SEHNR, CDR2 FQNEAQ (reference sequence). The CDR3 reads CASRGQGVNTEAFF. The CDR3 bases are TGTGCCAGCAGGGGACAGGGGGTGAACACTGAAGCTTTCTTT.

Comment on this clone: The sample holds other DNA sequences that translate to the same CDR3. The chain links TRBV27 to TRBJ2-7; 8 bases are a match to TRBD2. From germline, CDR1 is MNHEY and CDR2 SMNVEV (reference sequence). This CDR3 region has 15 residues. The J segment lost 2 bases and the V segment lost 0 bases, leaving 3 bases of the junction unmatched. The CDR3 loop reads CASSLSGGAAYEQYF. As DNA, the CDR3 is TGTGCCAGCAGTTTATCCGGGGGGGCCGCCTACGAGCAGTACTTC.

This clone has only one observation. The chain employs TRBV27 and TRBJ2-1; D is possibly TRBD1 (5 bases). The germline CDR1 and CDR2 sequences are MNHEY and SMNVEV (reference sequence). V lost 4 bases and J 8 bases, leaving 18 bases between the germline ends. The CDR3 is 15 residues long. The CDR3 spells CASSWFAGLDDEQFF. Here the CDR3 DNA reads TGTGCCAGCAGTTGGTTCGCAGGGCTCGACGATGAGCAGTTCTTC.

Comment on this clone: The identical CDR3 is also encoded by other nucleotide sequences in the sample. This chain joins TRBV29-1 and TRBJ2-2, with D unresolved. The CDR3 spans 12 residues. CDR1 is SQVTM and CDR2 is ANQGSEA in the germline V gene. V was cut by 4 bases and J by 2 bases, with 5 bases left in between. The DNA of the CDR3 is TGCAGCGTTGCCGCTAACACCGGGGAGCTGTTTTTT. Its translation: CSVAANTGELFF.

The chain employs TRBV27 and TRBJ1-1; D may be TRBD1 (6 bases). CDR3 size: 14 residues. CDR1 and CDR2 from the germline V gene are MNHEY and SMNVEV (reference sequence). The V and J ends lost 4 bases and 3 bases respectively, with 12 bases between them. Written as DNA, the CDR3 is TGTGCCAGCAGTTCAAGGGGGAAACACACTGAAGCTTTCTTT. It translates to CASSSRGKHTEAFF.

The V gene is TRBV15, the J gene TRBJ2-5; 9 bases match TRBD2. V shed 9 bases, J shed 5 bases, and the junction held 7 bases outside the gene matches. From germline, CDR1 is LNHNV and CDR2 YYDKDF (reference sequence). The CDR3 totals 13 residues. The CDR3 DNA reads TGTGCCACAGGCGGGGGGGCTTGGGAGACCCAGTACTTC. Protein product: CATGGGAWETQYF.